Below are 7 T cell receptor beta chains sequenced from a single sample in a study of cytomegalovirus exposure and HLA in healthy donors. The PCR contained 60 Vbeta and 13 Jbeta primers. Sequencing was performed with immunoSEQ multiplex PCR; in TCRdb, only in-frame clones are kept and a portion is missing. The sample shows more than 140,000 clones, 60% to 80% of them seen only once. Source material: PBMCs. These receptors were obtained from a male donor in good health and CMV-seronegative.

The chain carries TRBV25-1 and TRBJ1-2; D is possibly TRBD1 (6 bases). This CDR3 is 14 amino acids long. V was cut by 6 bases and J by 4 bases, with 15 bases left in between. Germline CDR1 MGHDK, CDR2 SYGVNS. The CDR3 DNA is TGTGCCAGCAGGGACAGTAGGCTGGGCTATGGCTACACCTTC. It yields the protein CASRDSRLGYGYTF.

V and J are TRBV25-1 and TRBJ1-2; 8 nucleotides line up with TRBD1. CDR3 length: 15 residues. With V trimmed by 2 bases and J by 1 base, 3 bases remained unmatched. CDR1 MGHDK and CDR2 SYGVNS come from the germline V gene. CDR3 sequence (DNA): TGTGCCAGCAGTGAACCCGGACAGGGTAACTATGGCTACACCTTC. Its translation: CASSEPGQGNYGYTF.

The sample holds one count of this clone. This rearrangement joins TRBV14 to TRBJ2-3; TRBD1 might be the D (6 bases). This CDR3 region has 17 residues. Germline V CDR1 and CDR2: SGHDN, FVKESK. Trimming shortened V by 2 bases and J by 0 bases, and 15 bases separated the two germline ends. The CDR3, as DNA: TGTGCCAGCAGCCAATACGCAGGGGCCACTAGCACAGATACGCAGTATTTT. Translation: CASSQYAGATSTDTQYF.

This clone was observed once. The J gene is TRBJ2-3, the V gene TRBV5-1; 11 bases match TRBD1. Germline V gene sequence: CDR1 SGHRS, CDR2 YFSETQ. J was trimmed by 5 bases and V by 6 bases; bases with no gene match: 11. CDR3 size: 16 residues. CDR3 DNA sequence: TGCGCCAGCACCCTGCGCCTGGGACAGGGGGTAGATACGCAGTATTTT. Translating gives CASTLRLGQGVDTQYF. Full variable domain (rest looked up from reference TRBV5-1 and TRBJ2-3): KAGVTQTPRYLIKTRGQQVTLSCSPISGHRSVSWYQQTPGQGLQFLFEYFSETQRNKGNFPGRFSGRQFSNSRSEMNVSTLELGDSALYLCASTLRLGQGVDTQYFGPGTRLTVL.

This clone was picked up one time. The rearrangement uses TRBV5-4 and TRBJ2-7; 7 bases map to TRBD2. Germline V gives CDR1 SGHNT, CDR2 YYREEE (reference sequence). The CDR3 is 13 amino acids. V was clipped by 3 bases and J by 6 bases; unmatched bases: 6. The CDR3 coding sequence is TGTGCCAGCAGCTCGCCTTCGGGAGGCGAGCAGTACTTC. This encodes CASSSPSGGEQYF.

This sequence joins TRBV9 and TRBJ1-2, with D perhaps matching TRBD1 (6 bases). The V and J ends lost 3 bases and 2 bases respectively, with 11 bases between them. This CDR3 spans 14 amino acids. Germline V gene lookup returns CDR1 SGDLS and CDR2 YYNGEE. The CDR3 spells CASSDNRANYGYTF. The CDR3 coding sequence is TGTGCCAGCAGCGACAACAGGGCCAACTATGGCTACACCTTC.

CDR3 sequence: CASTNRGIEAFF. The CDR3 DNA reads TGTGCCAGCACTAACAGGGGGATTGAAGCTTTCTTT. The chain has TRBV2 and TRBJ1-1; TRBD1 matches 8 bases. This CDR3 region has 12 residues. CDR1 SNHLY and CDR2 FYNNEI come from the germline V gene. V shed 7 bases, J shed 7 bases, and the junction held 5 bases outside the gene matches.